This T cell receptor beta chain was documented in a study of response to subunit inactivated influenza vaccine. Regarding the study as a whole: Only a handful of new T cells, the authors suggested, are recruited with each seasonal influenza vaccination.

This clonotype was picked up a small number of times. Its matching antigen is unknown. TCRdb redid the calling of the RT-PCR reads with MiXCR, one entry per CDR3 protein. The repertoire has over 650,000 distinct CDR3 sequences, around 20% of them found once; the top ten carry about a tenth. This receptor was identified in a man in his fifties who received an inactivated influenza vaccine. This material consisted of PBMCs from blood, taken more than 4 days after vaccination.

CDR3 amino acids: CASSYTGGLYEQYF. The CDR3 region has the DNA TGTGCCAGCAGTTACACAGGTGGTCTCTACGAGCAGTACTTC. The chain joins TRBV6-5 to TRBJ2-7; a weak D match, TRBD1 (5 bases). V dropped 2 bases and J dropped 3 bases, with 11 bases sitting between them. The CDR3 covers 14 residues. Per germline, CDR1 MNHEY and CDR2 SVGAGI.